A selection of T cell receptor beta chains follows, all from one sample in a study of technical replicates of blood from several donors. Using immunoSEQ multiplex PCR, the repertoire was profiled, and TCRdb retains in-frame clones only, with some absent. The sample shows roughly 93,000 clones, 95% of them seen only once. Sequences were obtained from T cells isolated from PBMCs. All receptors come from a human donor in good health. Each CDR3 is given with its conserved first and last residue. Each record gives: D gene, clone size, J gene, V gene, CDR3 DNA, CDR3 protein. A D gene is named only where the DNA matches it firmly. Size is omitted from some rows. Given values are once, few, many or a class for expanded clones.

d_gene: TRBD2; abundance: .; j_gene: TRBJ2-3; v_gene: TRBV7-9; CDR3nt: TGTGCCAGCAGCTCGCCTTCTAGCGGAGATACGCAGTATTTT; CDR3aa: CASSSPSSGDTQYF
d_gene: .; abundance: .; j_gene: TRBJ2-2; v_gene: TRBV18; CDR3nt: TGTGCCAGCTCACCACCGGTACTCTCGAACACCGGGGAGCTGTTTTTT; CDR3aa: CASSPPVLSNTGELFF
d_gene: .; abundance: .; j_gene: TRBJ1-1; v_gene: TRBV28; CDR3nt: TGTGCCAGCAGGGAGGGTTTGTGGAACACTGAAGCTTTCTTT; CDR3aa: CASREGLWNTEAFF
d_gene: TRBD1; abundance: .; j_gene: TRBJ1-2; v_gene: TRBV18; CDR3nt: TGTGCCAGCTCACCAGCCGGGACAGGGACCTCTAACTATGGCTACACCTTC; CDR3aa: CASSPAGTGTSNYGYTF
d_gene: TRBD2; abundance: .; j_gene: TRBJ2-1; v_gene: TRBV7-2; CDR3nt: TGTGCCAGCAGCGCGAGCGGGCGGGGGAGTAATGAGCAGTTCTTC; CDR3aa: CASSASGRGSNEQFF
d_gene: .; abundance: .; j_gene: TRBJ2-3; v_gene: TRBV28; CDR3nt: TGTGCCAGCAGACGCCGTGATAGAGCAGATACGCAGTATTTT; CDR3aa: CASRRRDRADTQYF
d_gene: TRBD2; abundance: .; j_gene: TRBJ2-7; v_gene: TRBV7-9; CDR3nt: TGTGCCAGCAGCCAGAAGCGGTGGGCGGGAGCGCTTAGCTCCTACGAGCAGTACTTC; CDR3aa: CASSQKRWAGALSSYEQYF
d_gene: .; abundance: .; j_gene: TRBJ1-1; v_gene: TRBV6-5; CDR3nt: TGTGCCAGCAGTTACGGTCGGGGCACTGAAGCTTTCTTT; CDR3aa: CASSYGRGTEAFF
d_gene: TRBD2; abundance: .; j_gene: TRBJ2-1; v_gene: TRBV19; CDR3nt: TGTGCCAGTAGTATCCTTACCGCGACCGGGACTACTGGAGGGTTTAGTGAGCAGTTCTTC; CDR3aa: CASSILTATGTTGGFSEQFF
d_gene: .; abundance: once; j_gene: TRBJ1-2; v_gene: TRBV27; CDR3nt: TGTGCCAGCAGTTCTACACTACAGGTGAACTTAGCTAACTATGGCTACACCTTC; CDR3aa: CASSSTLQVNLANYGYTF
d_gene: TRBD1; abundance: .; j_gene: TRBJ2-4; v_gene: TRBV19; CDR3nt: TGTGCCAGTAGTCAGGACAGGGGGGCCATTCAGTACTTC; CDR3aa: CASSQDRGAIQYF
d_gene: TRBD2; abundance: .; j_gene: TRBJ2-7; v_gene: TRBV29-1; CDR3nt: TGCAGCGTGACCGGGACTAGCGGGCGGCTGTCCTACGAGCAGTACTTC; CDR3aa: CSVTGTSGRLSYEQYF
d_gene: TRBD2; abundance: .; j_gene: TRBJ2-7; v_gene: TRBV28; CDR3nt: TGTGCCAGCAGTCCCGGGACTAGGAAGGACTACGAGCAGTACTTC; CDR3aa: CASSPGTRKDYEQYF
d_gene: .; abundance: .; j_gene: TRBJ2-6; v_gene: TRBV5-1; CDR3nt: TGCGCCAGCAGCTTGGCCCTCTCTGGGGCCAACGTCCTGACTTTC; CDR3aa: CASSLALSGANVLTF
d_gene: TRBD1; abundance: .; j_gene: TRBJ1-2; v_gene: TRBV11-3; CDR3nt: TGTGCCAGCAGCTTAGTTCGGACAGGGGTAAATGGCTACACCTTC; CDR3aa: CASSLVRTGVNGYTF
d_gene: TRBD1; abundance: .; j_gene: TRBJ1-5; v_gene: TRBV4-1; CDR3nt: TGCGCCAGCAGCCTGGGACAGGGTATTATCAGCAATCAGCCCCAGCATTTT; CDR3aa: CASSLGQGIISNQPQHF
d_gene: TRBD1; abundance: .; j_gene: TRBJ2-3; v_gene: TRBV5-4; CDR3nt: TGTGCCAGCAGCCCACGACAGGGCTTAGGCACAGATACGCAGTATTTT; CDR3aa: CASSPRQGLGTDTQYF
d_gene: .; abundance: .; j_gene: TRBJ2-7; v_gene: TRBV6-6; CDR3nt: TGTGCCAGCAGAGGGGGTTCGGAGCAGTACTTC; CDR3aa: CASRGGSEQYF
d_gene: TRBD1; abundance: .; j_gene: TRBJ2-5; v_gene: TRBV2; CDR3nt: TGTGCCAGCAGTGAAACGGACAGGAATCAAGAGACCCAGTACTTC; CDR3aa: CASSETDRNQETQYF
d_gene: .; abundance: .; j_gene: TRBJ1-1; v_gene: TRBV4-1; CDR3nt: TGCGCCAGCAGCCAAGACCGGTTCATGAACACTGAAGCTTTCTTT; CDR3aa: CASSQDRFMNTEAFF
d_gene: TRBD2; abundance: once; j_gene: TRBJ2-7; v_gene: TRBV5-1; CDR3nt: TGCGCCAGCAGCTTGGGACTAGCGGGAGGGCAGGACGAGCAGTACTTC; CDR3aa: CASSLGLAGGQDEQYF
d_gene: TRBD2; abundance: .; j_gene: TRBJ2-7; v_gene: TRBV7-2; CDR3nt: TGTGCCAGCAGCATAGCAGCAGCGGGATCCTACGAGCAGTACTTC; CDR3aa: CASSIAAAGSYEQYF
d_gene: TRBD1; abundance: .; j_gene: TRBJ1-5; v_gene: TRBV4-1; CDR3nt: TGCGCCAGCAGCCTCAGCCACCTTCCAGACAGGGGGCTGGGCAATCAGCCCCAGCATTTT; CDR3aa: CASSLSHLPDRGLGNQPQHF
d_gene: TRBD2; abundance: .; j_gene: TRBJ2-4; v_gene: TRBV13; CDR3nt: TGTGCCAGCAGACTAGCGGGGGCCAAAAACATTCAGTACTTC; CDR3aa: CASRLAGAKNIQYF
d_gene: TRBD1; abundance: .; j_gene: TRBJ2-7; v_gene: TRBV19; CDR3nt: TGTGCCAGTAGTAGGGGACAGGGTTACTACGAGCAGTACTTC; CDR3aa: CASSRGQGYYEQYF
d_gene: TRBD1; abundance: .; j_gene: TRBJ2-1; v_gene: TRBV7-9; CDR3nt: TGTGCCAGCAGCTTACTATTGGGGGGACAGGACGACAATGAGCAGTTCTTC; CDR3aa: CASSLLLGGQDDNEQFF
d_gene: TRBD1; abundance: .; j_gene: TRBJ2-3; v_gene: TRBV4-1; CDR3nt: TGCGCCAGCAGCCGCCCGACAGGGTTAAGCGGTACGCAGTATTTT; CDR3aa: CASSRPTGLSGTQYF
d_gene: .; abundance: .; j_gene: TRBJ2-1; v_gene: TRBV7-9; CDR3nt: TGTGCCAGCAGCGAGAGCGACGGATACAATGAGCAGTTCTTC; CDR3aa: CASSESDGYNEQFF
d_gene: .; abundance: .; j_gene: TRBJ1-2; v_gene: TRBV6-6; CDR3nt: TGTGCCAGCAGTTACGAGGCAGGGGTCGCCCACTATGGCTACACCTTC; CDR3aa: CASSYEAGVAHYGYTF
d_gene: TRBD1; abundance: .; j_gene: TRBJ2-7; v_gene: TRBV19; CDR3nt: TGTGCCAGTAGGACCGGGGCGTCTCAGGGGGCGGTCTACGAGCAGTACTTC; CDR3aa: CASRTGASQGAVYEQYF
d_gene: TRBD1; abundance: .; j_gene: TRBJ1-1; v_gene: TRBV6-5; CDR3nt: TGTGCCAGCGGGTGGACAGGGTCGTCCACTGAAGCTTTCTTT; CDR3aa: CASGWTGSSTEAFF
d_gene: TRBD2; abundance: .; j_gene: TRBJ2-1; v_gene: TRBV7-8; CDR3nt: TGTGCCAGCGGTCAACTAGCGGGAGAATACAATGAGCAGTTCTTC; CDR3aa: CASGQLAGEYNEQFF
d_gene: TRBD2; abundance: .; j_gene: TRBJ2-3; v_gene: TRBV2; CDR3nt: TGTGCCAGCAGGACAAGCGGGGGCCTTAGCACAGATACGCAGTATTTT; CDR3aa: CASRTSGGLSTDTQYF
d_gene: .; abundance: .; j_gene: TRBJ1-2; v_gene: TRBV27; CDR3nt: TGTGCCAGCAGTACCCTAGGCGGTTCCTATGGCTACACCTTC; CDR3aa: CASSTLGGSYGYTF
d_gene: TRBD2; abundance: .; j_gene: TRBJ2-3; v_gene: TRBV29-1; CDR3nt: TGCAGCGTTAGGACTAGTAAGGCAGATACGCAGTATTTT; CDR3aa: CSVRTSKADTQYF
d_gene: .; abundance: .; j_gene: TRBJ2-7; v_gene: TRBV21-1; CDR3nt: TGTGCCAGCAGAACACAGCTCCAGCGGGTGATCACCTACGAGCAGTACTTC; CDR3aa: CASRTQLQRVITYEQYF
d_gene: TRBD1; abundance: .; j_gene: TRBJ2-7; v_gene: TRBV27; CDR3nt: TGTGCCAGCAGTTCGGGTTCCGGGACAGGGAACGAGCAGTACTTC; CDR3aa: CASSSGSGTGNEQYF
d_gene: .; abundance: .; j_gene: TRBJ1-2; v_gene: TRBV7-9; CDR3nt: TGTGCCAGCAGCTTGGGGGGGGGCTATGGCTACACCTTC; CDR3aa: CASSLGGGYGYTF
d_gene: TRBD1; abundance: .; j_gene: TRBJ1-5; v_gene: TRBV2; CDR3nt: TGTGCCAGCAGGCCCCGGACAGGGGGCAATCAGCCCCAGCATTTT; CDR3aa: CASRPRTGGNQPQHF
d_gene: TRBD2; abundance: few; j_gene: TRBJ2-1; v_gene: TRBV2; CDR3nt: TGTGCCAGTAAGATGACTAGCGGGCTCTACAATGAGCAGTTCTTC; CDR3aa: CASKMTSGLYNEQFF
d_gene: TRBD1; abundance: .; j_gene: TRBJ2-7; v_gene: TRBV7-9; CDR3nt: TGTGCCAGCAGCTCGACCCCAGACAGGGGGATGCAAGGGCAGTACTTC; CDR3aa: CASSSTPDRGMQGQYF